A single sample is the source of the 2 T cell receptor beta chains below, sequenced in a study of technical replicates of blood from four donors. TCRdb's table, derived via immunoSEQ multiplex PCR, lists solely in-frame clones and lacks some. The table shows roughly 80,000 clones, with about 92% occurring only once. Sample: T cells isolated from PBMCs. The receptors here all came from a human donor in good health.

The chain is built from TRBV19 and TRBJ1-1; a weak D match, TRBD1 (5 bases). CDR1 and CDR2 from the germline V gene are LNHDA and SQIVND (reference sequence). The CDR3 is 14 amino acids. V shed 2 bases and J shed 5 bases, with 12 bases lying between them. The CDR3 bases are TGTGCCAGTAGTATATTGCAGGGCCAGACTGAAGCTTTCTTT. It yields the protein CASSILQGQTEAFF.

The J gene is TRBJ2-7, the V gene TRBV25-1, with no clear D. The CDR3 length is 12 residues. Germline lookup yields CDR1 MGHDK and CDR2 SYGVNS. Trimming shortened V by 3 bases and J by 3 bases, and 6 bases separated the two germline ends. CDR3 residues: CASSDILYEQYF. The CDR3 coding sequence is TGTGCCAGCAGTGACATACTCTACGAGCAGTACTTC.